The rows below give T cell receptor beta chains drawn from one sample of a study of glioma-infiltrating T cells after dendritic cell vaccination. This table comes from immunoSEQ multiplex PCR, and its TCRdb copy is limited to in-frame clones, with some not included. Among over 90,000 clones, 65% to 85% were seen once, and the ten largest hold roughly 5.9%. Sequenced here: blood, sampled after dendritic cell vaccination. These receptors came from a human donor with glioblastoma. The CDR3 runs from the conserved cysteine through the conserved F or W. A D gene is named only where the DNA matches it firmly. Rows may omit the clone size; those that give it use once, few, many or a size class.

d_gene	abundance	v_gene	j_gene	CDR3aa	CDR3nt
NA	few	TRBV2	TRBJ2-7	CASSPQGYEQYF	TGTGCCAGCAGTCCCCAGGGTTACGAGCAGTACTTC
NA	NA	TRBV2	TRBJ2-3	CASSEIPGADTQYF	TGTGCCAGCAGTGAAATTCCAGGGGCAGATACGCAGTATTTT
NA	few	TRBV19	TRBJ2-7	CASSIGTDYYEQYF	TGTGCCAGTAGTATAGGGACAGATTACTACGAGCAGTACTTC
NA	NA	TRBV5-1	TRBJ1-5	CASSLEGLQPQHF	TGCGCCAGCAGCTTGGAGGGGCTTCAGCCCCAGCATTTT
TRBD2	once	TRBV9	TRBJ2-2	CASSPLGTSGTGELFF	TGTGCCAGCAGCCCCTTAGGGACTAGCGGGACCGGGGAGCTGTTTTTT
NA	once	TRBV18	TRBJ2-7	CASSRDLLNTYEQYF	TGTGCCAGCTCACGGGACTTACTTAACACCTACGAGCAGTACTTC
NA	few	TRBV7-2	TRBJ2-2	CASSFSGQITGELFF	TGTGCCAGCAGCTTCAGCGGACAGATAACCGGGGAGCTGTTTTTT
NA	few	TRBV12-2	TRBJ2-7	CASHPPEEGMATSYEQYF	TGTGCAAGTCACCCCCCAGAGGAGGGAATGGCCACCTCCTACGAGCAGTACTTC
TRBD2	NA	TRBV4-2	TRBJ2-5	CASSPWTSGGIGETQYF	TGTGCCAGCAGCCCTTGGACTAGCGGGGGGATTGGTGAGACCCAGTACTTC
TRBD2	NA	TRBV29-1	TRBJ2-1	CSVEEQWTSGGNEQFF	TGCAGCGTTGAAGAACAATGGACTAGCGGGGGGAATGAGCAGTTCTTC
TRBD2	NA	TRBV5-4	TRBJ2-7	CASSQEAGTTLGEQYF	TGTGCCAGCAGCCAAGAAGCCGGGACTACTCTCGGCGAGCAGTACTTC
NA	NA	TRBV30	TRBJ1-6	CAWRQTIYNSPLHF	TGTGCCTGGAGACAGACTATCTATAATTCACCCCTCCACTTT
NA	many	TRBV6-6	TRBJ1-5	CASAPNSNQPQHF	TGTGCCAGCGCCCCTAATAGCAATCAGCCCCAGCATTTT
TRBD1	NA	TRBV6-1	TRBJ1-3	CASSEGTGESGNTIYF	TGTGCCAGCAGTGAGGGGACAGGGGAATCTGGAAACACCATATATTTT
NA	few	TRBV5-1	TRBJ1-2	CASSLDGYGYTF	TGCGCCAGCAGCCTGGACGGTTATGGCTACACCTTC
NA	many	TRBV25-1	TRBJ1-3	CASSSGVSAGNTIYF	TGTGCCAGCTCCTCCGGGGTCTCGGCTGGAAACACCATATATTTT
TRBD1	NA	TRBV27	TRBJ1-1	CASSRLDRGTEAFF	TGTGCCAGCAGCCGACTCGACAGGGGGACTGAAGCTTTCTTT
NA	few	TRBV10-2	TRBJ1-3	CASTPGTVGNTIYF	TGCGCCAGCACCCCGGGAACAGTCGGAAACACCATATATTTT
NA	NA	TRBV5-4	TRBJ1-1	CASSLEGWDTEAFF	TGTGCCAGCAGCTTGGAGGGGTGGGACACTGAAGCTTTCTTT
TRBD2	NA	TRBV7-3	TRBJ2-1	CASSFQAGPNNEQFF	TGTGCCAGCAGCTTTCAAGCGGGACCCAACAATGAGCAGTTCTTC
NA	NA	TRBV7-9	TRBJ2-1	CASSPRDIYNEQFF	TGTGCCAGCAGCCCCCGGGACATCTACAATGAGCAGTTCTTC
NA	NA	TRBV7-8	TRBJ2-5	CASSLVSVQGETQYF	TGTGCCAGCAGCTTAGTCAGCGTTCAGGGAGAGACCCAGTACTTC
TRBD2	NA	TRBV5-1	TRBJ2-1	CASSYLTSGGYNEQFF	TGCGCCAGCAGCTACCTCACTAGCGGGGGGTACAATGAGCAGTTCTTC
NA	NA	TRBV7-8	TRBJ2-5	CASSLLYGVKEETQYF	TGTGCCAGCAGCTTACTATACGGGGTAAAGGAAGAGACCCAGTACTTC
NA	NA	TRBV5-1	TRBJ1-5	CASSEMGHSNQPQHF	TGCGCCAGCAGCGAGATGGGACACAGCAATCAGCCCCAGCATTTT
NA	NA	TRBV18	TRBJ1-2	CASSPRNREGLDYGYTF	TGTGCCAGCTCACCACGGAACAGGGAGGGTCTGGACTATGGCTACACCTTC
NA	NA	TRBV5-1	TRBJ2-5	CASSLGSGVEGETQYF	TGCGCCAGCAGCTTGGGGTCGGGAGTGGAAGGAGAGACCCAGTACTTC
TRBD2	NA	TRBV4-2	TRBJ2-7	CASSQELAGYEQYF	TGTGCCAGCAGCCAAGAACTAGCGGGCTACGAGCAGTACTTC
TRBD2	NA	TRBV29-1	TRBJ2-1	CSVDGTRGGSSYNEQFF	TGCAGCGTTGATGGAACCCGAGGCGGGAGCTCCTACAATGAGCAGTTCTTC
NA	NA	TRBV20-1	TRBJ2-1	CSARRGNEQFF	TGCAGTGCTAGACGGGGGAATGAGCAGTTCTTC
NA	NA	TRBV6-1	TRBJ2-7	CATSDLAGSSYEQYF	TGTGCCACCTCAGACTTGGCTGGGAGCTCCTACGAGCAGTACTTC
TRBD1	NA	TRBV5-1	TRBJ2-7	CASSLLGTGTAEQYF	TGCGCCAGCAGCTTACTGGGGACAGGGACGGCTGAGCAGTACTTC
NA	once	TRBV5-4	TRBJ2-7	CASSSSTGPSYEQYF	TGTGCCAGCAGCTCGTCGACAGGTCCCTCCTACGAGCAGTACTTC
NA	NA	TRBV27	TRBJ1-2	CASSLGGGYGWMDGYTF	TGTGCCAGCAGTTTAGGGGGGGGCTATGGTTGGATGGATGGCTACACCTTC
NA	NA	TRBV30	TRBJ2-3	CAWSTAGAGDTQYF	TGTGCCTGGAGTACAGCAGGGGCGGGAGATACGCAGTATTTT
TRBD2	once	TRBV27	TRBJ2-1	CASRVGTSGISSYNEQFF	TGTGCCAGCAGGGTGGGGACTAGCGGTATTAGCTCCTACAATGAGCAGTTCTTC
NA	NA	TRBV30	TRBJ1-5	CAFRAGNQPQHF	TGTGCCTTCAGGGCGGGCAATCAGCCCCAGCATTTT
NA	few	TRBV29-1	TRBJ1-3	CSVVGAPGNTIYF	TGCAGCGTCGTGGGCGCCCCTGGAAACACCATATATTTT
TRBD1	NA	TRBV4-2	TRBJ2-3	CASSQPSGGGTDTQYF	TGTGCCAGCAGCCAGCCCTCAGGGGGCGGCACAGATACGCAGTATTTT
NA	NA	TRBV5-1	TRBJ2-1	CASSLGPPRLHNEQFF	TGCGCCAGCAGCTTGGGCCCCCCGCGACTGCACAATGAGCAGTTCTTC
TRBD1	NA	TRBV5-1	TRBJ2-1	CASSPGTGIMNEQFF	TGCGCCAGTAGCCCCGGGACAGGGATTATGAATGAGCAGTTCTTC
TRBD2	NA	TRBV15	TRBJ2-3	CATSIVAGGPTDTQYF	TGTGCCACCAGCATAGTAGCGGGGGGGCCCACAGATACGCAGTATTTT
NA	few	TRBV21-1	TRBJ1-2	CASSKVRLRRVHGYTF	TGTGCCAGCAGCAAAGTACGGCTTCGGAGGGTCCATGGCTACACCTTC
NA	NA	TRBV28	TRBJ1-2	CASRPRENRRGSYGYTF	TGTGCCAGCAGACCAAGGGAGAACCGGAGAGGTAGCTATGGCTACACCTTC
NA	once	TRBV4-1	TRBJ2-3	CASSPQDYFSTDTQYF	TGCGCCAGCAGCCCCCAGGACTATTTTAGCACAGATACGCAGTATTTT
NA	NA	TRBV15	TRBJ1-4	CATSRDRREKLFF	TGTGCCACCAGCAGGGACAGACGGGAAAAACTGTTTTTT
TRBD1	NA	TRBV7-6	TRBJ1-1	CASSLEPGQGSTEAFF	TGTGCCAGCAGCTTAGAACCGGGACAGGGCTCCACTGAAGCTTTCTTT
TRBD2	NA	TRBV6-1	TRBJ2-7	CASGSERGTSYEQYF	TGTGCCAGCGGTTCCGAGCGGGGGACCTCCTACGAGCAGTACTTC
TRBD2	NA	TRBV4-2	TRBJ2-3	CASSQGNGGAPPTDTQYF	TGTGCCAGCAGCCAAGGAAACGGGGGGGCCCCCCCCACAGATACGCAGTATTTT
TRBD1	NA	TRBV6-1	TRBJ2-3	CATMEEGQGTDTQYF	TGTGCCACCATGGAGGAGGGACAGGGGACAGATACGCAGTATTTT
TRBD2	NA	TRBV10-3	TRBJ2-7	CAISRAGGPAEEQYF	TGTGCCATCAGCAGAGCGGGGGGGCCGGCGGAAGAGCAGTACTTC
NA	once	TRBV18	TRBJ2-2	CASSLQGTTGELFF	TGTGCCAGCTCATTACAGGGTACGACCGGGGAGCTGTTTTTT
NA	NA	TRBV7-7	TRBJ2-2	CASSLGSLQQTGELFF	TGTGCTAGCAGCTTAGGTTCCTTACAGCAAACCGGGGAGCTGTTTTTT
NA	NA	TRBV18	TRBJ1-5	CASSGDNNQPQHF	TGTGCCAGCTCCGGGGACAATAATCAGCCCCAGCATTTT
NA	NA	TRBV19	TRBJ2-2	CATTTGLTTGELFF	TGTGCCACCACTACAGGGTTGACCACCGGGGAGCTGTTTTTT
TRBD1	NA	TRBV4-1	TRBJ2-7	CASSQISRDRGTYEQYF	TGCGCCAGCAGCCAAATTAGCCGGGACAGGGGGACCTACGAGCAGTACTTC
NA	NA	TRBV4-1	TRBJ2-1	CASSQLARNEQFF	TGCGCCAGCAGCCAGTTAGCCCGGAATGAGCAGTTCTTC
NA	NA	TRBV7-3	TRBJ2-3	CASSSAVGTDTQYF	TGTGCCAGCAGCTCGGCGGTGGGCACAGATACGCAGTATTTT